There are a few counts of the clone carrying this T cell receptor beta chain. V dropped 6 bases and J dropped 0 bases, with 15 bases sitting between them. This CDR3 has 16 amino acids. CDR1 is ENHRY, CDR2 SYGVKD, per germline. This entry belongs to a study of blood T cells in healthy people across ages. Sample-barcoded 5' priming and a J-beta primer mix drove a second PCR of roughly 6 to 12 cycles. TCRdb called the 5' RACE reads again in MiXCR, with one record for every CDR3 protein. The sample shows 1.5 million or so distinct CDR3 sequences, approximately 39% of them seen only once. The TCR originated in a woman aged 18-29 years in good health. This chain uses TRBV10-3 with TRBJ2-4; the D gene is possibly TRBD1 (7 bases). The sample comprised blood. The CDR3 bases are TGTGCCATCAGGGAGGGGGCCGGGGGAGCCAAAAACATTCAGTACTTC. Translation gives CAIREGAGGAKNIQYF.